These T cell receptor beta chains were read from a single sample in a study of preoperative IRX-2 immunotherapy in early breast cancer. Sequencing used immunoSEQ multiplex PCR; TCRdb keeps in-frame clones, though not all of them. The table includes some 35,000 clones, approximately 85% detected once. Sample: lymph node tissue, taken after IRX-2 immunotherapy. The receptor set was obtained from a human donor with breast cancer. The CDR3 runs from the conserved cysteine through the conserved F or W. The order of the fields is V gene, D gene, clone size, J gene, CDR3 DNA, CDR3 protein. A D gene is named only where the DNA matches it firmly. The size field is filled for only some rows; it gives once, few, many or a size class.

TRBV11-3,TRBD2,NA,TRBJ2-2,TGTGCCAGCAGTTTGGGACTAGCGGGAATTAAGGGCGGGGAGCTGTTTTTT,CASSLGLAGIKGGELFF
TRBV6-8,NA,NA,TRBJ1-6,TGTGCCAGCAGTTACTCGACTCGGACAGTAAATTCACCCCTCCACTTT,CASSYSTRTVNSPLHF
TRBV6-8,NA,NA,TRBJ1-6,TGTGCCAGCAGTTTCCGAGATTCACCCCTCCACTTT,CASSFRDSPLHF
TRBV19,NA,NA,TRBJ1-2,TGTGCCAGTAGATCCCGAGTGTTGTGGGACTACGGAGGGCGGGGTGGCTACACCTTC,CASRSRVLWDYGGRGGYTF
TRBV18,NA,NA,TRBJ1-5,TGTGCCAGCTCAAGTACAGGGCGCAATCAGCCCCAGCATTTT,CASSSTGRNQPQHF
TRBV11-3,TRBD2,medium-sized,TRBJ2-3,TGTGCCAGCAGCGTAGGGACTAGCGGGGGGGCCGTTGAAGATACGCAGTATTTT,CASSVGTSGGAVEDTQYF
TRBV30,TRBD1,few,TRBJ2-5,TGTGCCTGGGGACAGGGCCAAGAGACCCAGTACTTC,CAWGQGQETQYF
TRBV6-8,TRBD2,NA,TRBJ2-1,TGTGCCAGCAGTGACGCGGTAGCGGGGGTCGGGGAGCAGTTCTTC,CASSDAVAGVGEQFF
TRBV30,TRBD1,NA,TRBJ1-6,TGTGGGACAGGACAGGTCGATGGTTCACCCCTCCACTTT,CGTGQVDGSPLHF
TRBV6-8,NA,few,TRBJ1-1,TGTGCCAGCAGCGACCCCGACACTGAAGCTTTCTTT,CASSDPDTEAFF
TRBV15,NA,NA,TRBJ1-4,TGTGCCACCAGCAGGTCAGGCAGGGATATAAATGAAAAACTGTTTTTT,CATSRSGRDINEKLFF
TRBV11-3,TRBD1,NA,TRBJ1-2,TGTGCCAGCAGCTTGTCGGACAGGGTGGTTGGCTACACCTTC,CASSLSDRVVGYTF
TRBV25-1,NA,NA,TRBJ1-2,TGTGCCAGCAGTCCGGGAGGGGACGCCTATGGCTACACCTTC,CASSPGGDAYGYTF
TRBV11-3,TRBD2,NA,TRBJ2-3,TGTGCCAGCAGCTTAGTGGGCGGGGGGGCCACAGATACGCAGTATTTT,CASSLVGGGATDTQYF
TRBV11-3,TRBD2,NA,TRBJ2-3,TGTGCCAGCAGCTTTACTAGCGGGGGTTCTACAGATACGCAGTATTTT,CASSFTSGGSTDTQYF
TRBV11-3,NA,NA,TRBJ2-7,TGTGCCAGCAGCTTGGTCCTGGGGTCATTGGAGCAGTACTTC,CASSLVLGSLEQYF
TRBV28,NA,NA,TRBJ1-3,TGTGCCAGCAGTTTACAGGGGCGTGAAAACACCATATATTTT,CASSLQGRENTIYF
TRBV10-2,NA,NA,TRBJ2-3,TGCGCCAGCAGGATACAGGGTTCCACAGATACGCAGTATTTT,CASRIQGSTDTQYF
TRBV11-3,NA,NA,TRBJ2-7,TGTGCCAGCAGCTTATCCGACCTCTCCTACGAGCAGTACTTC,CASSLSDLSYEQYF
TRBV6-8,TRBD2,NA,TRBJ2-3,TGTGCCAGCAGTGAGGCGGGGGAACACACAGATACGCAGTATTTT,CASSEAGEHTDTQYF
TRBV28,NA,NA,TRBJ1-5,TGTGCCAGCAGTCTCGTCTCCCAGGGTATTCGGGATCAGCCCCAGCATTTT,CASSLVSQGIRDQPQHF
TRBV6-8,TRBD1,NA,TRBJ2-5,TGTGCCAGCAGGGACAGGGACCAAGAGACCCAGTACTTC,CASRDRDQETQYF
TRBV10-2,NA,NA,TRBJ2-7,TGCGCCAGCAGTGAGTCGGATTGGGGACAAGCGGGCGGGCAGTACTTC,CASSESDWGQAGGQYF
TRBV5-1,NA,NA,TRBJ2-2,TGCGCCAGCAGCTCAACAGGACCGAACACCGGGGAGCTGTTTTTT,CASSSTGPNTGELFF
TRBV19,NA,few,TRBJ1-3,TGTGCCAGTAGCTCGACTGGGGACTCTGGAAACACCATATATTTT,CASSSTGDSGNTIYF
TRBV6-8,NA,NA,TRBJ2-4,TGTGCCAGCAGTACCAGGGGACGAATAGCCAAAAACATTCAGTACTTC,CASSTRGRIAKNIQYF
TRBV7-7,TRBD1,NA,TRBJ1-3,TGTGCCAGCAGTCAACAGGGGATCTCTGGAAACACCATATATTTT,CASSQQGISGNTIYF
TRBV6-8,TRBD1,NA,TRBJ1-1,TGTGCCAGCAGGACAATCAGGGGGTCGCTCACTGAAGCTTTCTTT,CASRTIRGSLTEAFF
TRBV6-8,NA,NA,TRBJ1-4,TGTGCCAGCAGTTACTTGGGGTTAAATGAAAAACTGTTTTTT,CASSYLGLNEKLFF
TRBV29-1,NA,NA,TRBJ1-2,TGCAGCGTTGAAGACCGCCTCTATGGCTACACCTTC,CSVEDRLYGYTF
TRBV6-8,TRBD2,NA,TRBJ2-1,TGTGCCAGCAGGGGACTAGCGGGGGTTGACAATGAGCAGTTCTTC,CASRGLAGVDNEQFF
TRBV28,TRBD1,NA,TRBJ1-3,TGTGCCAGCAGTTTTCAGACAGGGATAGGAAACACCATATATTTT,CASSFQTGIGNTIYF
TRBV7-4,NA,NA,TRBJ2-6,TGTGCCAGCAGCTTAAGACCCGGGGTGAAAGGGGCCAACGTCCTGACTTTC,CASSLRPGVKGANVLTF
TRBV6-8,NA,NA,TRBJ1-5,TGTGCCAGCAGTTACTCGAGAGGGGGTTATGTTGCCCAGCATTTT,CASSYSRGGYVAQHF
TRBV7-1,TRBD2,NA,TRBJ2-5,TGTGCCAGCAGCTTAGCCACCACTAGCGGGGGGGCAGGAGAGACCCAGTACTTC,CASSLATTSGGAGETQYF
TRBV6-1,NA,NA,TRBJ1-2,TGTGCCAGCAGTGAAGCGCTTCACTATGGCTACACCTTC,CASSEALHYGYTF
TRBV10-2,NA,NA,TRBJ2-7,TGCGCCAGCAGTGAGCCCCCGACTTACGAGCAGTACTTC,CASSEPPTYEQYF
TRBV4-1,NA,once,TRBJ2-3,TGCGCCAGCAGCCAAGAGTTGTCGGCAGATACGCAGTATTTT,CASSQELSADTQYF
TRBV11-3,NA,once,TRBJ2-2,TGTGCCAGCAGCTTTTTCACAGGGAGGGATAACGGGGAGCTGTTTTTT,CASSFFTGRDNGELFF
TRBV11-3,TRBD1,NA,TRBJ2-7,TGTGCCAGCAGCTTGGGGGGGACAGGGTACTACGAGCAGTACTTC,CASSLGGTGYYEQYF